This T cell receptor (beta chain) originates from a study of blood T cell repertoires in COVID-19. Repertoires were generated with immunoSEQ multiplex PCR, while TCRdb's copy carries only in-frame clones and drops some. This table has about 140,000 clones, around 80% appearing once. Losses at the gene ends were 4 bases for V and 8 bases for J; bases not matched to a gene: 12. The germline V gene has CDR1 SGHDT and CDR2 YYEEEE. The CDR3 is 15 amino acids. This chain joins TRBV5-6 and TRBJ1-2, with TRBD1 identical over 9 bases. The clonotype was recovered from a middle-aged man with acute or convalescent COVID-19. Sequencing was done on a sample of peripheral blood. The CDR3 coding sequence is TGTGCCAGCAGCCCCCGGACGGACAGGGGTCGCGGCTACACCTTC. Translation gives CASSPRTDRGRGYTF.